This is a list of T cell receptor beta chains from one sample in a study of blood T cell repertoires in COVID-19. Sequencing was performed with immunoSEQ multiplex PCR; in TCRdb, only in-frame clones are kept and a portion is missing. The table lists more than 45,000 clones, 70% to 90% of them singletons. Sequenced material: peripheral blood. These receptors all come from a human donor with active COVID-19. The donor label of this sample is uncertain. Each CDR3 is given with its conserved first and last residue. A D gene is named only where the DNA matches it firmly. Size is stated for part of the rows, as once, few or many counts, or as a class when the clone is expanded.

V	J	size	D	DNA	CDR3
TRBV6-6	TRBJ1-1	-	-	TGTGCCAGCAGTTACTCGCCGGGGGGCACTGAAGCTTTCTTT	CASSYSPGGTEAFF
TRBV6-5	TRBJ2-5	-	-	TGTGCCAGCAGACCCAGGGGAGCGGAGACCCAGTACTTC	CASRPRGAETQYF
TRBV5-1	TRBJ2-3	once	TRBD2	TGCGCCAGCAGCCCCCCGACTAGCGGGGGGGCGGATACGCAGTATTTT	CASSPPTSGGADTQYF
TRBV4-2	TRBJ1-1	-	TRBD1	TGTGCCAGCAGCCGACAGGGACGCACTGAAGCTTTCTTT	CASSRQGRTEAFF
TRBV5-1	TRBJ1-4	-	TRBD1	TGCGCCAGCAGCTTGGGGGCGACAGGGAGTGAAAAACTGTTTTTT	CASSLGATGSEKLFF
TRBV2	TRBJ2-1	-	-	TGTGCCAGCAGAGGAACCAAGCGGGAGCAGTTCTTC	CASRGTKREQFF
TRBV19	TRBJ1-5	-	TRBD1	TGTGCCAGTGCCGGGACAGGGAACCAGCCCCAGCATTTT	CASAGTGNQPQHF
TRBV7-9	TRBJ1-2	-	-	TGTGCCAGCAGCGAAACCAGGGGCGACTATGGCTACACCTTC	CASSETRGDYGYTF
TRBV7-6	TRBJ2-6	-	-	TGTGCCAGCAGCCCGGTCCTCTCTGGGGCCAACGTCCTGACTTTC	CASSPVLSGANVLTF
TRBV4-3	TRBJ1-1	-	-	TGCGCCAGCAGCCAATTCAAACTCGGTAACACTGAAGCTTTCTTT	CASSQFKLGNTEAFF
TRBV27	TRBJ1-4	-	-	TGTGCCAGCAGTAATCCGGGACTGGGGCAAGAAAAACTGTTTTTT	CASSNPGLGQEKLFF
TRBV5-1	TRBJ1-2	once	TRBD1	TGCGCCAGCAGCGACCCGAGACAGGGCGTCTATGGCTACACCTTC	CASSDPRQGVYGYTF
TRBV2	TRBJ2-5	-	-	TGTGCCAGCAGTGAGGCACAGGGTTTTATGGAGACCCAGTACTTC	CASSEAQGFMETQYF